This TCR beta chain was recovered during a study of shared clonotypes between healthy human individuals. Details on this clone: Its specificity is unknown.

General study results and limits: Enrolling few donors narrowed the genetic and exposure-history diversity that was represented. Depth of sequencing was expected to influence donor clonotype sharing.

Sequencing was at deep level. The method was immunoSEQ multiplex PCR; TCRdb's version includes in-frame clones alone and lacks a portion of them. The sample shows 400,000 to 500,000 clones, 79% of them seen only once. The CDR3 consists of 16 residues. Germline V gene lookup returns CDR1 SEHNR and CDR2 FQNEAQ (reference sequence). Germline trimming cut 5 bases from V and 0 bases from J; bases unmatched to any gene: 10. The clonotype originates from a middle-aged woman in good health. Some clones in this sample may be carry-over from other donors' samples. The sample was PBMCs. This rearrangement joins TRBV7-9 to TRBJ2-7; 7 bases are shared with TRBD1. Here the CDR3 DNA reads TGTGCCAGCAGCCCCCCCCACGGGGACAGCTCCTACGAGCAGTACTTC. It encodes CASSPPHGDSSYEQYF.